Below, 9 T cell receptor beta chains from the same sample are listed, as sequenced in a study of T cell repertoires in cytomegalovirus infection. These TCRs' antigens remain unknown. One entry per CDR3 protein results from TCRdb running MiXCR on the reads. The data show 51,000 or so distinct CDR3 sequences, roughly a fifth seen once. Here the sequenced sample was CD8+ T cells from cultured PBMCs, taken from culture after CMV antigen stimulation. Receptor source: a human donor in good health (CMV status not recorded). Some clones in this sample may be carry-over from other donors' samples.

This clonotype was counted only a few times. The chain has TRBV12-3 or TRBV12-4 and TRBJ2-1; the D call may be TRBD1 or TRBD2 (5 bases each). The CDR3 length is 11 residues. With 5 bases removed from V and 9 bases from J, the gap between germline ends came to 8 bases. CDR3 bases: TGTGCCAGCAGTCGGGGCGTTGAGCAGTTCTTC. The encoded protein is CASSRGVEQFF.

This clonotype was counted only a few times. V is TRBV20-1 and J is TRBJ2-2, with TRBD2 as a possible D gene (5 bases). V lost 6 bases to trimming and J lost 1 base, with 12 bases between them. The CDR3 spans 14 residues. Germline V CDR1 and CDR2: DFQATT, SNEGSKA (reference sequence). The CDR3 coding sequence is TGCAGTGCCAAGGACTGGATGAACACCGGGGAGCTGTTTTTT. Its translation is CSAKDWMNTGELFF.

This clonotype turned up a few times. This chain connects TRBV7-2 to TRBJ1-1; D is possibly TRBD1 (5 bases). CDR3 length: 15 residues. Per germline, CDR1 SGHTA and CDR2 FQGNSA. V dropped 1 base and J dropped 6 bases, with 15 bases sitting between them. As DNA, the CDR3 is TGTGCCAGCAGCTTAGATCGGGGCGGGGGAGCTGAAGCTTTCTTT. Protein: CASSLDRGGGAEAFF.

This clonotype was detected a few times. The chain recombines TRBV6-6 with TRBJ1-5; D is ambiguous. From germline, CDR1 is MNHNY and CDR2 SVGAGI (reference sequence). This CDR3 has 14 residues. V shed 2 bases and J shed 0 bases, with 5 bases lying between them. In DNA, the CDR3 is TGTGCCAGCAGTTACCTCGCTAGCAATCAGCCCCAGCATTTT. This gives the protein CASSYLASNQPQHF.

J is TRBJ2-2 and V is TRBV5-6, with TRBD2 as a possible D gene (6 bases). This CDR3 is built from 17 residues. Trimming removed 3 bases from V and 2 bases from J, with 17 bases in between. CDR1 and CDR2 (germline): SGHDT, YYEEEE. CDR3 in amino acids: CASSSDPGLFNTGELFF. CDR3 in DNA: TGTGCCAGCAGCTCCGATCCGGGACTCTTCAACACCGGGGAGCTGTTTTTT.

This clonotype was observed a handful of times. CDR3 sequence reads: CASSWQGTEAFF. The CDR3 coding sequence is TGTGCCAGCAGTTGGCAGGGCACTGAAGCTTTCTTT. This chain joins TRBV6-5 and TRBJ1-1; tentatively, D is TRBD1 (5 bases). The CDR3 consists of 12 residues. CDR1 and CDR2 (germline): MNHEY, SVGAGI. The V end was cut by 4 bases, the J end by 4 bases, with 7 bases between.

This chain joins TRBV7-6 and TRBJ1-1; D perhaps matches TRBD1 (5 bases). Germline V gives CDR1 SGHVS, CDR2 FNYEAQ. Between the trimmed V and J ends, which lost 5 bases and 1 base, there was a span of 11 bases. The CDR3 has 14 amino acids. The CDR3 here is CASSGGGGNTEAFF. CDR3 nucleotides: TGTGCCAGCAGCGGGGGGGGTGGGAACACTGAAGCTTTCTTT.

In this sample, this clonotype turned up a few times. J is TRBJ1-2 and V is TRBV19; no reliable D call. The CDR3 runs 13 residues. Germline lookup yields CDR1 LNHDA and CDR2 SQIVND (reference sequence). The germline V and J ends were trimmed by 7 bases and 6 bases, with 15 bases remaining between them. CDR3 in amino acids: CASTVRGSDGYTF. CDR3 nucleotides: TGTGCCAGTACCGTCCGGGGATCTGATGGCTACACCTTC.

This clonotype was detected a few times. The chain joins TRBV12-3 or TRBV12-4 to TRBJ1-4; weak D call: TRBD1 (5 bases). V lost 7 bases and J 8 bases, leaving 17 bases between the germline ends. This CDR3 contains 14 residues. The CDR3 reads CASTPGGAREKLFF. Written as DNA, the CDR3 is TGTGCCAGCACCCCCGGCGGGGCCCGGGAAAAACTGTTTTTT.